The table lists the clone carrying this TCR beta chain with many counts. This sample is part of a study of T cells in Graves' hyperthyroidism and ophthalmopathy. Study information: The blood sample was taken at first diagnosis, before treatment began.

Uncontrolled infection, other autoimmune disease, pregnancy or lactation led to exclusion. Before ophthalmopathy appeared, progressors gave blood at initial hyperthyroidism diagnosis. PBMCs stemmed from 10 ml fresh peripheral blood. TCR beta CDR3 sequences were amplified from RNA transcripts. First-round RT-PCR targeting the TCR CDR3 was performed with the HTBI primer set. TCRdb analysed the multiplex PCR reads with MiXCR anew, one entry per CDR3 protein. Of roughly 150,000 distinct CDR3 sequences in the sample, 9.4% are singletons; the top ten hold around 20%. The receptor comes from a woman aged 18-29 years with Graves' hyperthyroidism that later progressed to Graves' ophthalmopathy. The sample consisted of blood.

The CDR3 DNA follows: TGTGCCAGCACCACGGACGATCTCGTGGTCGATGAGCAGTTCTTC. Protein sequence: CASTTDDLVVDEQFF. V usage is TRBV7-8 and J usage is TRBJ2-1; D gene ambiguous. Between the trimmed V and J ends, which lost 7 bases and 8 bases, there was a span of 21 bases. Per the germline V gene, CDR1 is SGHVS and CDR2 is FQNEAQ. This CDR3 comprises 15 residues. Filled out from reference TRBV7-8 and TRBJ2-1, the complete variable domain reads GAGVSQSPRYKVAKRGQDVALRCDPISGHVSLFWYQQALGQGPEFLTYFQNEAQLDKSGLPSDRFFAERPEGSVSTLKIQRTQQEDSAVYLCASTTDDLVVDEQFFGPGTRLTVL.